The T cell receptor (beta chain) described here comes from a study of blood T cell repertoires in COVID-19. Study in general: Some COVID-19 samples were acute and others convalescent; all came from the United States, Italy and Spain.

Recruits, aged about 18 to 90 years, lived in 24 US areas. The study assigned cohorts using participant-reported clinical history. Per the study methods: Reference gene primer amplification yielded estimated nucleated cell counts. Some clones are missing from TCRdb's copy, which holds only in-frame ones; the method was immunoSEQ multiplex PCR. The V and J calls and the clone size are those of that table, but D and trimming were determined from the DNA. The profile shows about 62,000 clones, roughly 70% of them singletons. Germline V gives CDR1 SGHRS, CDR2 YFSETQ. V was pared by 4 bases and J by 6 bases, with 12 bases of the junction left unmatched. The CDR3 covers 16 residues.

The chain carries TRBV5-1 and TRBJ2-1; 8 bases agree with TRBD2. Material for sequencing was PBMCs or T cells enriched from blood (not recorded which). The origin of this receptor is a woman aged 55-70 years who had been exposed to COVID-19. The CDR3 spells CASSPESGRRSNEQFF. CDR3 DNA sequence: TGCGCCAGCAGCCCGGAAAGCGGGAGACGGTCCAATGAGCAGTTCTTC.